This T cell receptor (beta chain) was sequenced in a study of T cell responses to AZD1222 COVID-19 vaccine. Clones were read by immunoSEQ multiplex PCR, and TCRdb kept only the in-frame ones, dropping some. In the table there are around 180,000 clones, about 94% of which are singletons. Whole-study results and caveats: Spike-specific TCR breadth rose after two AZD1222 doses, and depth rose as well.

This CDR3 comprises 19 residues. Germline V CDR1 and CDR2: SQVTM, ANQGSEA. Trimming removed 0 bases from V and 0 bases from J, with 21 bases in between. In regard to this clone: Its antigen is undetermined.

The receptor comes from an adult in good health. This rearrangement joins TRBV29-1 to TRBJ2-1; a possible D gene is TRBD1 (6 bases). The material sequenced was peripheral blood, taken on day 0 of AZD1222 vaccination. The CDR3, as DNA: TGCAGCGTTGAAGAAAGACAGGCCATCCGACGCACCTCCTACAATGAGCAGTTCTTC. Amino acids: CSVEERQAIRRTSYNEQFF.